This TCR beta chain was identified during a study of T cell changes during pregnancy in multiple sclerosis. The method was immunoSEQ multiplex PCR; TCRdb's version includes in-frame clones alone and lacks a portion of them. In the table there are some 120,000 clones, approximately 94% of which are singletons. Germline lookup yields CDR1 SGHRS and CDR2 YFSETQ. The CDR3 totals 13 residues. V dropped 1 base and J dropped 1 base, with 5 bases sitting between them. This sequence originates from a female donor with multiple sclerosis, enrolled in a pregnancy study. The sample was peripheral blood, taken before pregnancy. The chain carries TRBV5-1 and TRBJ1-1; D ambiguous. The CDR3 DNA reads TGCGCCAGCAGCTTGTCACAGAACACTGAAGCTTTCTTT. This translates into CASSLSQNTEAFF.